This TCR beta chain was found in a study of cytomegalovirus exposure and HLA in healthy donors. With 60 Vbeta and 13 Jbeta primers, the PCR was carried out. Produced via immunoSEQ multiplex PCR; TCRdb's table is partial and in-frame only. This table holds fewer than 200,000 clones, 73% found once. Study-level results: Reports described diagnosis of cytomegalovirus status by the classifier as highly specific and sensitive. As a later analysis showed, several of the most significant clusters appeared to be linked to common viral pathogens.

CDR3 length: 14 residues. Germline V gene lookup returns CDR1 MNHEY and CDR2 SMNVEV (reference sequence). V was shortened by 3 bases and J by 0 bases, with 9 bases between the two germline ends. This clone has more than one count but fewer than ten. What it recognizes is unknown. The clonotype comes from a woman younger than 30 in good health and CMV-seropositive. The chain joins TRBV27 to TRBJ2-7; D may be TRBD1 (6 bases). Material: PBMCs. The DNA for the CDR3 is TGTGCCAGCAGTTTGACAGGCGTCTCCTACGAGCAGTACTTC. It yields the protein CASSLTGVSYEQYF.